This T cell receptor (beta chain) was documented in a study of T-cell memory formation after mild COVID-19. Study-wide results and limits: Contracting clones from day 15 to 85 showed balanced CD4/CD8; later expanders favored CD4+.

Remarks on this clonotype: No antigen is known for it.

This CDR3 contains 16 residues. Deletions cut 4 bases from V and 0 bases from J, with 13 bases between. The V gene's germline CDR1 is SGHRS and CDR2 YFSETQ. Sample barcodes and UMIs were carried by the TCR alpha and TCR beta cDNA libraries that 5'RACE generated with constant-segment primers. MiXCR, applied by TCRdb to the 5' RACE reads, yields one record per CDR3 protein. The table has approximately 270,000 distinct CDR3 sequences, 15% to 20% seen once. The sequenced sample consisted of PBMCs or a T cell subset sorted from them (not recorded which). This TCR was recovered from a man between 18 and 29 years old who had mild COVID-19 (a few samples of this study predate the infection). Cell type and time point are not known. The V and J genes are TRBV5-1 and TRBJ1-4; TRBD1 is a possible D gene (5 bases). CDR3 in DNA: TGCGCCAGCAGCCGGGGACTGATAACAACTAATGAAAAACTGTTTTTT. Amino acids: CASSRGLITTNEKLFF. Full variable domain (missing parts from reference TRBV5-1 and TRBJ1-4): KAGVTQTPRYLIKTRGQQVTLSCSPISGHRSVSWYQQTPGQGLQFLFEYFSETQRNKGNFPGRFSGRQFSNSRSEMNVSTLELGDSALYLCASSRGLITTNEKLFFGSGTQLSVL.